This T cell receptor (beta chain) was found in a study of T cell repertoires in cytomegalovirus infection. Background on the study: Signatures in public TCR beta sequences pointed to both CMV infection and matching HLA type.

The CDR3 runs to 15 residues. The germline gives CDR1 MNHEY, CDR2 SMNVEV (reference sequence). V trimming: 4 bases; J trimming: 1 base; junction bases outside the gene matches: 3. A few counts support this clonotype. Its antigen is not known. A single record per CDR3 protein comes from TCRdb applying MiXCR to the reads. The sample records about 890,000 distinct CDR3 sequences, about a third being singletons. The sample was cultured CD8+ T cells from PBMCs, taken from culture after CMV antigen stimulation. The TCR comes from a human donor in good health (CMV status not recorded). Some clones in this sample may be carry-over from other donors' samples. The rearrangement joins TRBV27 to TRBJ1-1, with 10 positions matching TRBD1. DNA for the CDR3: TGTGCCAGCAGTTCACGACAGGGGGCGAACACTGAAGCTTTCTTT. This sequence encodes CASSSRQGANTEAFF.